The 18 T cell receptor beta chains listed next were all sequenced from one sample in a study of control samples from healthy donors and cancer patients. Profiled with immunoSEQ multiplex PCR; TCRdb holds only in-frame clones, not every one. The profile shows under 450,000 clones, about nine tenths of them singletons. The sample consisted of PBMCs. All receptors come from a man aged 35-49 years with head and neck cancer.

This rearrangement joins TRBV18 to TRBJ2-2, with 7 bases identical to TRBD1. V lost 3 bases to trimming and J lost 0 bases; unmatched junction nucleotides: 4. The CDR3 consists of 16 residues. Germline-derived CDR1 and CDR2 are KGHSH and LQKENI. The CDR3 loop reads CASSPRQGSNTGELFF. The CDR3 DNA reads TGTGCCAGCTCACCCAGACAGGGCTCGAACACCGGGGAGCTGTTTTTT. Full variable domain (rest looked up from reference TRBV18 and TRBJ2-2): NAGVMQNPRHLVRRRGQEARLRCSPMKGHSHVYWYRQLPEEGLKFMVYLQKENIIDESGMPKERFSAEFPKEGPSILRIQQVVRGDSAAYFCASSPRQGSNTGELFFGEGSRLTVL.

This clone was counted between two and nine times. This rearrangement joins TRBV7-8 to TRBJ1-1, with 9 bases fitting TRBD1. Germline values: CDR1 SGHVS, CDR2 FQNEAQ. This CDR3 has 15 residues. The trim removed 0 bases at V and 2 bases at J, leaving 1 base unmatched. The CDR3 sequence is CASSLATGGNTEAFF. CDR3 coding DNA: TGTGCCAGCAGCTTAGCGACAGGGGGTAACACTGAAGCTTTCTTT.

The CDR3, as DNA: TGTGCCAGCAGCTTATCCGTTTGGGGGGAAGAAACTGAAGCTTTCTTT. Residues: CASSLSVWGEETEAFF. The J gene is TRBJ1-1, the V gene TRBV7-2; D is possibly TRBD1 (5 bases). V was clipped by 2 bases and J by 5 bases, with 18 bases between them. This CDR3 comprises 16 residues. The germline V gene has CDR1 SGHTA and CDR2 FQGNSA.

This sequence joins TRBV10-3 and TRBJ1-2; 9 nucleotides match TRBD1. The germline V gene encodes CDR1 ENHRY and CDR2 SYGVKD. With 4 bases clipped from V and 5 bases from J, the junction kept 8 bases outside the gene matches. The CDR3 loop spans 15 amino acids. The CDR3 loop is CAISAYGTGQYGYTF. The CDR3 DNA follows: TGTGCCATCAGTGCTTACGGGACAGGGCAGTATGGCTACACCTTC.

This chain uses TRBV5-5 with TRBJ2-7; D is ambiguous. The V end was cut by 4 bases, the J end by 2 bases, with 7 bases between. There are 12 residues in the CDR3. Germline V gene data show CDR1 as SGHKS and CDR2 as YYEKEE (reference sequence). The CDR3 nucleotides are TGTGCCAGCAGCCGAACGACCTACGAGCAGTACTTC. This sequence encodes CASSRTTYEQYF.

The CDR3 DNA sequence: TGTGCCAGCAGCTTAGTGTTAGCGGGCACAGATACGCAGTATTTT. Protein sequence: CASSLVLAGTDTQYF. This chain connects TRBV11-2 to TRBJ2-3; D possibly corresponds to TRBD2 (6 bases). Trimming shortened V by 1 base and J by 1 base, and 9 bases separated the two germline ends. The CDR3 covers 15 residues. CDR1 and CDR2 from the germline V gene are SGHAT and FQNNGV. Filled out from reference TRBV11-2 and TRBJ2-3, the complete variable domain reads EAGVAQSPRYKIIEKRQSVAFWCNPISGHATLYWYQQILGQGPKLLIQFQNNGVVDDSQLPKDRFSAERLKGVDSTLKIQPAKLEDSAVYLCASSLVLAGTDTQYFGPGTRLTVL.

The chain is built from TRBV30 and TRBJ1-2; maybe TRBD1 (5 bases). V dropped 3 bases and J dropped 6 bases, with 11 bases sitting between them. Germline-derived CDR1 and CDR2 are GTSNPN and SVGIG (reference sequence). The CDR3 extends over 12 amino acids. The CDR3 reads CAWRQVQDGYTF. The CDR3 DNA reads TGTGCCTGGAGACAGGTCCAGGATGGCTACACCTTC.

The V call is TRBV2, the J call TRBJ2-3; TRBD2 matches 14 bases. The CDR3 length is 15 residues. The germline V gene encodes CDR1 SNHLY and CDR2 FYNNEI. The trim removed 6 bases at V and 6 bases at J, leaving 5 bases unmatched. This CDR3 reads CASSDGLAGGDTQYF. The CDR3 region has the DNA TGTGCCAGCAGCGATGGACTAGCGGGAGGTGATACGCAGTATTTT. Combining the CDR3 with reference TRBV2 and TRBJ2-3 gives the whole variable domain EPEVTQTPSHQVTQMGQEVILRCVPISNHLYFYWYRQILGQKVEFLVSFYNNEISEKSEIFDDQFSVERPDGSNFTLKIRSTKLEDSAMYFCASSDGLAGGDTQYFGPGTRLTVL.

This chain connects TRBV2 to TRBJ2-5; D is unresolved. The CDR3 runs 12 residues. The ends were cut back, 5 bases at V and 5 bases at J, with 9 bases in the middle. Germline CDR1 is SNHLY and CDR2 is FYNNEI. The CDR3 spells CASSLLRETQYF. CDR3 DNA sequence: TGTGCCAGCAGTCTCCTCCGGGAGACCCAGTACTTC.

V usage is TRBV23-1 and J usage is TRBJ2-1, with no clear D. TRBV23-1 is filed as an ORF, its function uncertain. Trimming stripped 3 bases from V and 2 bases from J, with 11 bases between. The CDR3 is 15 amino acids. This CDR3 is CASSQSGRAYNEQFF. The CDR3 nucleotides are TGCGCCAGCAGTCAGTCCGGTCGGGCCTACAATGAGCAGTTCTTC.

This sequence joins TRBV18 and TRBJ1-1, with D maybe TRBD1 (5 bases). The CDR3 totals 15 residues. Germline CDR1 and CDR2: KGHSH and LQKENI. Trimming cost V 5 bases and J 6 bases, with 19 bases left between them. This CDR3 reads CASSDGNFGGPEAFF. The CDR3 DNA is TGTGCCAGCTCAGACGGGAATTTCGGGGGACCTGAAGCTTTCTTT.

J is TRBJ2-2 and V is TRBV5-6, with D perhaps TRBD1 (6 bases). The CDR3 is 13 residues long. Germline values: CDR1 SGHDT, CDR2 YYEEEE. Trimming removed 4 bases at V and 7 bases at J, with 11 bases between. The CDR3 coding sequence is TGTGCCAGCAGCGAGGACAGAATCGGGGAGCTGTTTTTT. It translates to CASSEDRIGELFF.

This clone came up once. V usage is TRBV29-1 and J usage is TRBJ1-2; TRBD1 aligns across 7 bases. Germline CDR1 is SQVTM and CDR2 is ANQGSEA. There are 15 residues in the CDR3. Trimming took 6 bases from V and 4 from J; bases not matched to a gene: 14. CDR3: CSVTPESAGGYGYTF. CDR3 nucleotides: TGCAGCGTCACACCTGAATCGGCAGGGGGCTATGGCTACACCTTC.

The V and J genes are TRBV27 and TRBJ1-1, with 10 bases lining up with TRBD1. The trim removed 6 bases at V and 1 base at J, leaving 5 bases unmatched. Per the germline V gene, CDR1 is MNHEY and CDR2 is SMNVEV (reference sequence). CDR3 size: 15 residues. CDR3 region: CASRLGQGWNTEAFF. Written as DNA, the CDR3 is TGTGCCAGCAGATTGGGACAGGGGTGGAACACTGAAGCTTTCTTT.

The chain couples TRBV19 to TRBJ1-5; TRBD1 matches 8 bases. This CDR3 spans 18 amino acids. From germline, CDR1 is LNHDA and CDR2 SQIVND (reference sequence). V was pared by 6 bases and J by 0 bases, with 13 bases of the junction left unmatched. CDR3 protein: CASSTGTGLFFSNQPQHF. CDR3 nucleotides: TGTGCCAGTAGCACCGGGACAGGTCTGTTCTTTAGCAATCAGCCCCAGCATTTT. Complete variable domain (other parts from reference TRBV19 and TRBJ1-5): DGGITQSPKYLFRKEGQNVTLSCEQNLNHDAMYWYRQDPGQGLRLIYYSQIVNDFQKGDIAEGYSVSREKKESFPLTVTSAQKNPTAFYLCASSTGTGLFFSNQPQHFGDGTRLSIL.

Here the CDR3 DNA reads TGCGCCAGCAGCCAAGATAGCGGGCTCAACACAGATACGCAGTATTTT. Translated, it gives CASSQDSGLNTDTQYF. This chain connects TRBV4-3 to TRBJ2-3; 7 bases match TRBD2. In germline, CDR1 is LGHNA, CDR2 YSLEER. The CDR3 spans 16 residues. Trimming removed 0 bases from V and 2 bases from J; junction bases left unmatched: 5.

The J gene is TRBJ2-7, the V gene TRBV27, with D possibly TRBD1 on 6 matching bases. V shed 6 bases and J shed 2 bases, with 20 bases lying between them. Germline V CDR1 and CDR2: MNHEY, SMNVEV (reference sequence). There are 16 residues in the CDR3. The CDR3 protein is CASRASRTGIPYEQYF. CDR3 coding DNA: TGTGCCAGCAGAGCATCACGCACAGGGATTCCCTACGAGCAGTACTTC.

This clone was seen once. V and J are TRBV20-1 and TRBJ2-1, with 7 bases fitting TRBD2. The germline V gene encodes CDR1 DFQATT and CDR2 SNEGSKA (reference sequence). V was clipped by 3 bases and J by 6 bases; unmatched bases: 11. The CDR3 extends over 15 amino acids. The CDR3 DNA follows: TGCAGTGCTAGTAGCGGGTTGCTCCTCCGCAATGAGCAGTTCTTC. Translating gives CSASSGLLLRNEQFF.